One and the same sample provided the 14 T cell receptor beta chains below, sequenced in a study of blood T cell repertoires in COVID-19. Sequencing used immunoSEQ multiplex PCR; TCRdb keeps in-frame clones, though not all of them. The data show 240,000 or so clones, about 81% seen once. The source material was peripheral blood. These receptors were obtained from a woman aged 55 to 70 with active or convalescent COVID-19.

V usage is TRBV12-5 and J usage is TRBJ1-2, with D possibly being TRBD1 (6 bases). V lost 1 base, J lost 4 bases, and 13 bases lay in between. CDR3 length equals 15 residues. Germline V gives CDR1 LGHNT, CDR2 FRNRAP. The CDR3 reads CASGLETGRSYGYTF. The CDR3 DNA reads as TGTGCTAGTGGTTTGGAGACAGGAAGGAGCTATGGCTACACCTTC.

The CDR3 region has the DNA TGTGCCAGCAGTCTTCCTAGCGGGGTTGGGCAAGAGACCCAGTACTTC. Translation: CASSLPSGVGQETQYF. J is TRBJ2-5 and V is TRBV6-2 or TRBV6-3, with 9 bases that match TRBD2. The CDR3 runs 16 residues. V lost 5 bases and J lost 2; bases outside the gene matches: 9. CDR1 and CDR2 (germline): MNHEY, SVGEGT.

The V gene is TRBV7-2, the J gene TRBJ1-5; TRBD1 agrees at 7 bases. Trimming cost V 1 base and J 3 bases; bases outside gene matches: 12. The CDR3 is made up of 18 amino acids. Germline V gene lookup returns CDR1 SGHTA and CDR2 FQGNSA. The DNA for the CDR3 is TGTGCCAGCAGCTTAGGGCATACAGGGGCGCTGGCCAATCAGCCCCAGCATTTT. Amino acid sequence: CASSLGHTGALANQPQHF.

This clone was seen just once. Here the CDR3 DNA reads TGCGCCAGCAGCCGACAGTTTTCTATCGAAAAACTGTTTTTT. Its protein is CASSRQFSIEKLFF. The chain combines TRBV5-1 with TRBJ1-4, with D maybe TRBD1 (5 bases). Trimming cost V 4 bases and J 8 bases, with 15 bases left between them. This CDR3 has 14 amino acids. Germline CDR1 is SGHRS and CDR2 is YFSETQ.

V gene TRBV2 combines with J gene TRBJ2-1, with 11 nucleotides matching TRBD1. This CDR3 is 16 amino acids long. V lost 4 bases, J lost 6 bases, and 8 bases stayed unmatched. From germline, CDR1 is SNHLY and CDR2 FYNNEI. The DNA of the CDR3 is TGTGCCAGCAGTGTGTTCCGGGACAGGGGGGGCAATGAGCAGTTCTTC. The encoded protein is CASSVFRDRGGNEQFF.

In DNA, the CDR3 is TGTGCCAGCGGGGGGAGCTCTGGAAACACCATATATTTT. Residues: CASGGSSGNTIYF. The chain employs TRBV19 and TRBJ1-3, with a weak D call TRBD1 (5 bases). The CDR3 sequence is 13 residues long. V was cut by 9 bases and J by 0 bases, with 9 bases left in between. CDR1 is LNHDA, CDR2 SQIVND, per germline (reference sequence).

CDR3 sequence reads: CASSYGQGARVYEQYF. DNA for the CDR3: TGTGCCAGCAGTTACGGGCAGGGGGCTAGGGTCTACGAGCAGTACTTC. The genes are TRBV6-5 and TRBJ2-7; 8 nucleotides agree with TRBD1. This CDR3 spans 16 amino acids. Trimming cost V 2 bases and J 3 bases; bases outside gene matches: 9. Germline loops: CDR1 MNHEY, CDR2 SVGAGI.

V is TRBV11-3 and J is TRBJ2-1; D possibly corresponds to TRBD1 (9 bases). The CDR3 is made up of 16 amino acids. Trimming left V 5 bases short and J 6 bases short, with 20 bases between. Per the germline V gene, CDR1 is SGHNT and CDR2 is YENEEA. CDR3: CASSAGGGQGINEQFF. CDR3 coding DNA: TGTGCCAGCAGCGCCGGGGGGGGACAGGGCATCAATGAGCAGTTCTTC. The whole variable domain, filled in from reference TRBV11-3 and TRBJ2-1, reads EAGVVQSPRYKIIEKKQPVAFWCNPISGHNTLYWYLQNLGQGPELLIRYENEEAVDDSQLPKDRFSAERLKGVDSTLKIQPAELGDSAVYLCASSAGGGQGINEQFFGPGTRLTVL.

V is TRBV15 and J is TRBJ1-2; no definite D call. V gave up 0 bases and J gave up 7 bases, with 9 bases separating them. CDR1 LNHNV and CDR2 YYDKDF come from the germline V gene (reference sequence). The CDR3 extends over 13 amino acids. The chain's CDR3 is CATSRDLEGGYTF. For the CDR3, the DNA is TGTGCCACCAGCAGAGATCTAGAAGGTGGCTACACCTTC.

J is TRBJ1-2 and V is TRBV3-1 (or the pseudogene TRBV3-2); 8 nucleotides agree with TRBD1. The germline CDR1 and CDR2 sequences are LGHDT and YNNKEL (reference sequence). V shed 0 bases, J shed 4 bases, and the junction held 10 bases outside the gene matches. CDR3 length: 17 residues. CDR3 in DNA: TGTGCCAGCAGCCAAGATCCCAGGACAGGGTGGCTCTATGGCTACACCTTC. Translation: CASSQDPRTGWLYGYTF.

The chain uses TRBV6-6 and TRBJ1-5; D call uncertain. Germline CDR1 reads MNHNY; CDR2 reads SVGAGI (reference sequence). The CDR3 sequence is 12 residues long. Trimming took off 11 bases at V and 2 bases at J, with 10 bases between the two ends. The DNA for the CDR3 is TGTGCCGGTCATACTGGCAATCAGCCCCAGCATTTT. As protein: CAGHTGNQPQHF.

The chain is built from TRBV7-3 and TRBJ2-3; 7 bases agree with TRBD1. The germline V gene encodes CDR1 SGHTA and CDR2 FQGTGA. With V trimmed by 5 bases and J by 5 bases, 4 bases remained unmatched. The CDR3 spans 13 residues. The CDR3 bases are TGTGCCAGCAGCGAGGGGGCTGGAGATACGCAGTATTTT. Translation gives CASSEGAGDTQYF.

Of note for this clone: An end of the junction does not agree with germline; a read error may underlie this. The chain links TRBV27 to TRBJ2-1; D is ambiguous. This CDR3 spans 11 amino acids. Germline lookup yields CDR1 MNHEY and CDR2 SMNVEV (reference sequence). The CDR3 spells CASSQYSEQFF. The CDR3 DNA is TGTGCCAGCAGCCAATACAGTGAGCAGTTCTTC.

The chain recombines TRBV20-1 with TRBJ1-4; D is uncertain. V lost 3 bases and J lost 0, with 8 bases in between. Per germline, CDR1 DFQATT and CDR2 SNEGSKA (reference sequence). This CDR3 is built from 14 residues. The CDR3 spells CSASPTATNEKLFF. The CDR3 DNA is TGCAGTGCTAGTCCTACAGCAACTAATGAAAAACTGTTTTTT.